The sample holds many counts of the clone carrying this T cell receptor (beta chain). Its target is not known. This CDR3 has 15 amino acids. The V end lost 0 bases, the J end lost 3 bases, and 11 bases lay between the germline ends. Germline lookup yields CDR1 MNHNY and CDR2 SVGAGI (reference sequence). What was amplified from RNA transcripts were TCR beta CDR3 regions. Initially, a first-round RT-PCR of the TCR CDR3 employed the HTBI primer set. TCRdb re-analysed the multiplex PCR reads in MiXCR, keeping a single row per CDR3 protein. Of some 570,000 distinct CDR3 sequences listed, 17% are singletons. The data were obtained in a study of T cells in Graves' hyperthyroidism and ophthalmopathy. Ophthalmopathy in the patients scored at least 3 on Clinical Activity Score and at least 4 on NOSPECS grade, lasting under 3 months. The diagnostic basis comprised clinical symptoms, serum thyroxine and TRAb, thyroid ultrasound and orbital computed tomography.

Overall study results and limits: A model built on 13 V-J features separated ophthalmopathy from stable hyperthyroidism. Also found in blood were most expanded thyroid clonotypes above 0.001.

This clonotype was obtained from a woman between 18 and 29 years old with Graves' ophthalmopathy. The sequenced sample was blood. The chain recombines TRBV6-6 with TRBJ1-1; unclear D gene. Written as DNA, the CDR3 is TGTGCCAGCAGTTACTCCCCGTCATCGGACACTGAAGCTTTCTTT. Protein: CASSYSPSSDTEAFF.